This T cell receptor (beta chain) was found in a study of T cells after yellow fever vaccination. Study-wide results and limits: Faster peaking, at day 5 versus 15, marked a secondary response that was weaker.

A few counts support this clonotype. The antigen is undetermined. The germline V gene encodes CDR1 MNHNY and CDR2 SVGAGI (reference sequence). V shed 8 bases and J shed 0 bases, with 14 bases lying between them. The CDR3 totals 14 residues. TCRdb reanalysed the 5' RACE reads using MiXCR and keeps one entry per CDR3 protein. The table has some 390,000 distinct CDR3 sequences, 18% seen once; the top ten hold roughly a sixth. The chain joins TRBV6-6 to TRBJ2-7; D may be TRBD2 (5 bases). This sample comprised PBMCs, obtained before the yellow fever booster vaccination. The clonotype was recovered from a man between 18 and 35 years old who received the YFV17D yellow fever vaccine. DNA of the CDR3: TGTGCCAGCGTCGAGGGTTCCCTCTCCTACGAGCAGTACTTC. As protein: CASVEGSLSYEQYF.